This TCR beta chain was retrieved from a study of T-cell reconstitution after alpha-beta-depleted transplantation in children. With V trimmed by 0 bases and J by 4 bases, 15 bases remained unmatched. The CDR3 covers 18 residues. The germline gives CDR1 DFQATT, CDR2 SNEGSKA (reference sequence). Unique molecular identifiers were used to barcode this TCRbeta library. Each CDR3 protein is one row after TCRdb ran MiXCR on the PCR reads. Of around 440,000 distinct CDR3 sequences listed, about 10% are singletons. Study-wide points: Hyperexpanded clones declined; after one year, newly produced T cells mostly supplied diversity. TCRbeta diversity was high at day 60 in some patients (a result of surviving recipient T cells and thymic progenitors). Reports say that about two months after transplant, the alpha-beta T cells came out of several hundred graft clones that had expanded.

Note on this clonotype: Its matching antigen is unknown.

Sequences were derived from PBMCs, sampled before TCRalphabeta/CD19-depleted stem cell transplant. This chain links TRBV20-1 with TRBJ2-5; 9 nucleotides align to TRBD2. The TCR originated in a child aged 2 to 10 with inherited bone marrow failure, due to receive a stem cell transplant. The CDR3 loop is CSARDLIGPSGIRETQYF. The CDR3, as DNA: TGCAGTGCTAGAGATCTCATTGGGCCTAGCGGGATACGAGAGACCCAGTACTTC.